This passage covers 10 T cell receptor beta chains from one sample sequenced in a study of cytomegalovirus exposure and HLA in healthy donors. Data came from immunoSEQ multiplex PCR; TCRdb stores just in-frame clones and leaves some out. The sample carries approximately 190,000 clones, 75% to 90% recorded once. The sample comprised PBMCs. The receptors were gathered from a man aged 18-30 years in good health and CMV-seropositive.

The chain is built from TRBV27 and TRBJ2-7; a possible D gene is TRBD1 (6 bases). The CDR3 consists of 14 residues. The germline V and J ends were trimmed by 3 bases and 2 bases, with 11 bases remaining between them. The germline gives CDR1 MNHEY, CDR2 SMNVEV (reference sequence). The DNA of the CDR3 is TGTGCCAGCAGTTTCGCGACAGGACCCTACGAGCAGTACTTC. Translating gives CASSFATGPYEQYF.

This clone has just one count. This chain connects TRBV5-6 to TRBJ1-1; D is possibly TRBD1 (5 bases). Per the germline V gene, CDR1 is SGHDT and CDR2 is YYEEEE. CDR3 length: 14 amino acids. V was clipped by 5 bases and J by 1 base, with 12 bases between them. CDR3 sequence reads: CASRRDFSNTEAFF. In nucleotides, the CDR3 is TGTGCCAGCAGACGGGACTTCTCGAACACTGAAGCTTTCTTT.

V usage is TRBV2 and J usage is TRBJ2-7; D might be TRBD1 (6 bases). Between the trimmed V and J ends, which lost 8 bases and 0 bases, there was a span of 20 bases. Germline V gives CDR1 SNHLY, CDR2 FYNNEI. The CDR3 runs 16 residues. The CDR3: CASAGGGQPSSYEQYF. Written as DNA, the CDR3 is TGTGCCAGCGCCGGCGGTGGACAGCCGAGCTCCTACGAGCAGTACTTC.

The chain has TRBV29-1 and TRBJ1-1; D may be TRBD1 (5 bases). Germline lookup yields CDR1 SQVTM and CDR2 ANQGSEA. The CDR3 has 13 amino acids. Trimming took off 6 bases at V and 5 bases at J, with 16 bases between the two ends. CDR3 region: CSVFMTGGTEAFF. In DNA form, the CDR3 reads TGCAGCGTGTTCATGACCGGGGGGACTGAAGCTTTCTTT.

The chain carries TRBV5-1 and TRBJ2-7, with a tentative D call TRBD2 (6 bases). Germline loops: CDR1 SGHRS, CDR2 YFSETQ. V lost 5 bases to trimming and J lost 0 bases, with 9 bases between them. This CDR3 region has 13 residues. The CDR3 loop reads CASRAGSSYEQYF. Written as DNA, the CDR3 is TGCGCCAGCAGGGCGGGGAGCTCCTACGAGCAGTACTTC.

This chain uses TRBV28 with TRBJ2-7, with unresolved D. V lost 2 bases to trimming and J lost 0 bases, with 11 bases between them. The CDR3 extends over 15 amino acids. CDR1 and CDR2 (germline): MDHEN, SYDVKM. The DNA for the CDR3 is TGTGCCAGCAGTTTACTCCAGGATATCTCCTACGAGCAGTACTTC. Its protein is CASSLLQDISYEQYF.

This clone appeared a single time. The genes are TRBV4-3 and TRBJ2-2; possible D gene TRBD2, 5 bases. The CDR3 length is 14 residues. Trimming removed 4 bases from V and 5 bases from J, with 11 bases in between. Germline CDR1 is LGHNA and CDR2 is YSLEER. Here the CDR3 DNA reads TGCGCCAGCAGCCCCGGACTGCAAACCGGGGAGCTGTTTTTT. Its protein is CASSPGLQTGELFF.

The J gene is TRBJ2-7, the V gene TRBV6-7, with D possibly matching TRBD1 (6 bases). TRBV6-7 falls under the ORF class, with uncertain function. This CDR3 is built from 14 residues. Trimming took 5 bases from V and 4 from J, leaving 15 bases between them. The CDR3 coding sequence is TGTGCCAGCAGTGTCAGACAGGTAGATTACGAGCAGTACTTC. It codes for CASSVRQVDYEQYF.

J is TRBJ2-3 and V is TRBV11-2, with 9 bases identical to TRBD2. Germline CDR1 and CDR2: SGHAT and FQNNGV. The junction had 6 bases not matched to a gene; V was cut back by 0 bases and J by 5 bases. This CDR3 is 16 amino acids long. Here the CDR3 reads CASSLDQEREVDTQYF. The DNA for the CDR3 is TGTGCCAGCAGCTTAGATCAGGAGCGGGAGGTAGATACGCAGTATTTT. The variable domain in full, with the rest retrieved from reference TRBV11-2 and TRBJ2-3, is EAGVAQSPRYKIIEKRQSVAFWCNPISGHATLYWYQQILGQGPKLLIQFQNNGVVDDSQLPKDRFSAERLKGVDSTLKIQPAKLEDSAVYLCASSLDQEREVDTQYFGPGTRLTVL.

This sequence joins TRBV30 and TRBJ2-5, with TRBD2 matching over 14 bases. V lost 8 bases to trimming and J lost 5 bases; unmatched junction nucleotides: 7. The germline gives CDR1 GTSNPN, CDR2 SVGIG (reference sequence). The CDR3 consists of 14 residues. The CDR3 DNA reads TGTGCCGGTGGGACTAGCGGGAGTGGGGAGACCCAGTACTTC. As protein: CAGGTSGSGETQYF.